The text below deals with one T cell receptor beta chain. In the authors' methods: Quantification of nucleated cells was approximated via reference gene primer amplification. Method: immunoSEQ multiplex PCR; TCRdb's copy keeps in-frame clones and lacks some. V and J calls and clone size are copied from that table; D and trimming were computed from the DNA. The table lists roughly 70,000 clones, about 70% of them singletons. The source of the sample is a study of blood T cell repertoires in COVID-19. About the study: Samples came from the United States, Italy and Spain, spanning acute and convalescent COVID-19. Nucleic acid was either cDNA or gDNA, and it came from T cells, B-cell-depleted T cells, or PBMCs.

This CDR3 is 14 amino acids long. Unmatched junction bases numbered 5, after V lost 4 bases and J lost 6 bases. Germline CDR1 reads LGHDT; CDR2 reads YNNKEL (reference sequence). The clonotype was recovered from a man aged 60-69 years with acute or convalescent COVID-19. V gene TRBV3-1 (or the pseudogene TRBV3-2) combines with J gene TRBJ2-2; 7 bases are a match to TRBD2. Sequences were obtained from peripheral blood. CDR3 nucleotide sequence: TGTGCCAGCAGCCGAGCGGGAATCCCCGGGGAGCTGTTTTTT. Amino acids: CASSRAGIPGELFF.